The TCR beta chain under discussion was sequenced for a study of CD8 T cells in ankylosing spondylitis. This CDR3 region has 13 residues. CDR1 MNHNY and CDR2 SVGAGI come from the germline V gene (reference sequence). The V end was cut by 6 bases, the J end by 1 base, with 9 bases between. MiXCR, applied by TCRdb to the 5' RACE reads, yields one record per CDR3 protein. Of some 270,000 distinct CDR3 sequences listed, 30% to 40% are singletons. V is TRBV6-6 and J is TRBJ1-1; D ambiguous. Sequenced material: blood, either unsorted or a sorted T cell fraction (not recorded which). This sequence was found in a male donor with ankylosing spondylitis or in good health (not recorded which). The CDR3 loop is CASSNLRNTEAFF. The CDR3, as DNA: TGTGCCAGCAGCAATTTAAGGAACACTGAAGCTTTCTTT.